The entry below describes one T cell receptor beta chain. The sample originates from a study of shared clonotypes between healthy human individuals. CD4+ cells underwent separation, giving CD45RA+ naive and CD45RA-negative memory subsets. Some clones are missing from TCRdb's copy, which holds only in-frame ones; the method was immunoSEQ multiplex PCR. The top ten hold around 9.3% of the sample, which has roughly 300,000 clones, more than 60% seen once. The CDR3 runs 15 residues. Germline CDR1 and CDR2: KGHSH and LQKENI. Trimming shortened V by 3 bases and J by 0 bases, and 6 bases separated the two germline ends.

Sequences were obtained from memory CD4+ T cells sorted from blood. Indicated subset: CD45RA-negative fraction. The clonotype was recovered from a man under 40 in good health. The chain links TRBV18 to TRBJ2-6; D is unresolved. DNA for the CDR3: TGTGCCAGCTCACCGCTGAGCTCTGGGGCCAACGTCCTGACTTTC. This encodes CASSPLSSGANVLTF.